This entry lists 27 T cell receptor beta chains sequenced from one sample in a study of blood T cells in healthy people across ages. A second about 7 to 11 cycle PCR used barcoded and J-beta primers. TCRdb reprocessed the 5' RACE reads via MiXCR and lists one record per CDR3 protein. Of 1.5 million to 2 million distinct CDR3 sequences detected, around 42% appear once; the ten largest clones hold approximately 22%. The source material was blood. Receptors were obtained from a human donor in good health.

This clonotype showed up just a few times. The chain employs TRBV6-2 or TRBV6-3 and TRBJ2-5, with TRBD2 matching over 11 bases. Trimming cost V 7 bases and J 4 bases; bases outside gene matches: 5. The CDR3 is 14 residues long. Germline V gene sequence: CDR1 MNHEY, CDR2 SVGEGT. CDR3 protein: CASNRLAGTETQYF. CDR3 bases: TGTGCCAGCAATCGACTAGCGGGGACAGAGACCCAGTACTTC.

This clonotype was counted a few times. The chain combines TRBV20-1 with TRBJ2-4; D is unclear. The CDR3 loop spans 10 amino acids. Deletions cut 6 bases from V and 5 bases from J, with 5 bases between. Germline V CDR1 and CDR2: DFQATT, SNEGSKA (reference sequence). CDR3 residues: CSASENIQYF. CDR3 bases: TGCAGTGCAAGCGAAAACATTCAGTACTTC.

The chain links TRBV28 to TRBJ1-5, with a possible D match to TRBD1 (5 bases). V lost 9 bases and J lost 0, with 18 bases in between. Germline V gene data show CDR1 as MDHEN and CDR2 as SYDVKM. This CDR3 has 16 amino acids. The CDR3 loop is CASIEGGGFSNQPQHF. The CDR3 nucleotides read TGTGCCAGTATAGAGGGCGGGGGGTTTAGCAATCAGCCCCAGCATTTT.

In its sample, this clonotype was seen a few times. This chain joins TRBV5-1 and TRBJ2-5; tentative D call: TRBD1 (6 bases). The V gene's germline CDR1 is SGHRS and CDR2 YFSETQ. The CDR3 spans 16 residues. V was clipped by 1 base and J by 1 base, with 14 bases between them. The DNA for the CDR3 is TGCGCCAGCAGCTTGAACGCGGCAGGGGCCCAAGAGACCCAGTACTTC. Translation gives CASSLNAAGAQETQYF. The full variable domain, completed using reference TRBV5-1 and TRBJ2-5, is KAGVTQTPRYLIKTRGQQVTLSCSPISGHRSVSWYQQTPGQGLQFLFEYFSETQRNKGNFPGRFSGRQFSNSRSEMNVSTLELGDSALYLCASSLNAAGAQETQYFGPGTRLLVL.

This clonotype was counted a few times. As DNA, the CDR3 is TGTGCCAGCAGTTACTTTCGGACAGGGAGATTCCCAAGACCCACCTACGAGCAGTACTTC. It encodes CASSYFRTGRFPRPTYEQYF. The chain couples TRBV6-2 or TRBV6-3 to TRBJ2-7, with 8 bases identical to TRBD1. There are 20 residues in the CDR3. CDR1 and CDR2 from the germline V gene are MNHEY and SVGEGT. The ends lost 1 base at V and 2 bases at J; junction bases unmatched: 19.

This clonotype was observed a handful of times. The rearrangement joins TRBV28 to TRBJ2-7; 7 nucleotides match TRBD1. The germline CDR1 and CDR2 sequences are MDHEN and SYDVKM. V lost 5 bases and J lost 6; bases outside the gene matches: 4. CDR3 size: 12 residues. The CDR3, as DNA: TGTGCCAGCAGTGTGACAGGGAGCGAGCAGTACTTC. Translated: CASSVTGSEQYF. Full variable domain (remainder filled in from reference TRBV28 and TRBJ2-7): DVKVTQSSRYLVKRTGEKVFLECVQDMDHENMFWYRQDPGLGLRLIYFSYDVKMKEKGDIPEGYSVSREKKERFSLILESASTNQTSMYLCASSVTGSEQYFGPGTRLTVT.

This sequence joins TRBV10-3 and TRBJ2-3; TRBD2 agrees at 8 bases. With 0 bases clipped from V and 3 bases from J, the junction kept 11 bases outside the gene matches. CDR1 and CDR2 from the germline V gene are ENHRY and SYGVKD. This CDR3 spans 18 amino acids. The CDR3, as DNA: TGTGCCATCAGTGAGTCGGGAGCCGGGGGGGGCCGGACAGATACGCAGTATTTT. Translation: CAISESGAGGGRTDTQYF.

The V call is TRBV5-1, the J call TRBJ1-1; 7 positions agree with TRBD1. CDR3 length equals 14 residues. The V and J ends lost 5 bases and 3 bases, in that order; junction bases with no gene match: 7. Germline values: CDR1 SGHRS, CDR2 YFSETQ. The CDR3 spells CASRYDRDDTEAFF. In nucleotides, the CDR3 is TGCGCCAGCAGATATGACAGGGACGACACTGAAGCTTTCTTT. Together with reference TRBV5-1 and TRBJ1-1, the CDR3 gives the full variable domain: KAGVTQTPRYLIKTRGQQVTLSCSPISGHRSVSWYQQTPGQGLQFLFEYFSETQRNKGNFPGRFSGRQFSNSRSEMNVSTLELGDSALYLCASRYDRDDTEAFFGQGTRLTVV.

The V gene is TRBV7-9, the J gene TRBJ2-3; D not resolved. In germline, CDR1 is SEHNR, CDR2 FQNEAQ (reference sequence). CDR3 length: 15 amino acids. Trimming removed 5 bases at V and 2 bases at J, with 14 bases between. CDR3 DNA sequence: TGTGCCAGCAGCCCGATAGGGCTTCCCACAGATACGCAGTATTTT. Translated, it gives CASSPIGLPTDTQYF. The full variable domain, completed using reference TRBV7-9 and TRBJ2-3, is DTGVSQNPRHKITKRGQNVTFRCDPISEHNRLYWYRQTLGQGPEFLTYFQNEAQLEKSRLLSDRFSAERPKGSFSTLEIQRTEQGDSAMYLCASSPIGLPTDTQYFGPGTRLTVL.

This clonotype occurred a few times. The chain uses TRBV29-1 and TRBJ1-2; TRBD1 matches at 8 bases. The germline V gene has CDR1 SQVTM and CDR2 ANQGSEA. The CDR3 has 11 amino acids. Germline trimming cut 5 bases from V and 13 bases from J; bases unmatched to any gene: 9. The CDR3 here is CSVQDRVIGTF. CDR3 in DNA: TGCAGCGTTCAGGACAGGGTAATCGGCACCTTC. Drawing the rest from reference TRBV29-1 and TRBJ1-2, the complete variable domain is SAVISQKPSRDICQRGTSLTIQCQVDSQVTMMFWYRQQPGQSLTLIATANQGSEATYESGFVIDKFPISRPNLTFSTLTVSNMSPEDSSIYLCSVQDRVIGTFGSGTRLTVV.

This clonotype appeared a few times. V is TRBV6-2 or TRBV6-3 and J is TRBJ2-7, with 8 positions matching TRBD1. The CDR3 runs to 14 residues. V trimming: 4 bases; J trimming: 3 bases; junction bases outside the gene matches: 5. Germline CDR1 and CDR2: MNHEY and SVGEGT. The CDR3: CASSFKQGGYEQYF. Here the CDR3 DNA reads TGTGCCAGCAGTTTTAAACAGGGGGGCTACGAGCAGTACTTC.

V and J are TRBV7-2 and TRBJ2-2; D unclear. The CDR3 loop spans 15 amino acids. Looked up from germline, CDR1 is SGHTA and CDR2 is FQGNSA. V dropped 4 bases and J dropped 2 bases, with 11 bases sitting between them. For the CDR3, the DNA is TGTGCCAGCAGCTATGGACGAGGAAACACCGGGGAGCTGTTTTTT. This sequence encodes CASSYGRGNTGELFF.

The chain carries TRBV7-8 and TRBJ1-2, with D hard to call. CDR3 size: 13 residues. Per germline, CDR1 SGHVS and CDR2 FQNEAQ. V was clipped by 8 bases and J by 8 bases, with 18 bases between them. The CDR3 reads CASGYPGLGGYTF. As DNA, the CDR3 is TGTGCCAGCGGCTATCCCGGGCTGGGGGGCTACACCTTC.

The chain has TRBV29-1 and TRBJ2-7; D tentatively fits TRBD1 or TRBD2 (5 bases each). The CDR3 is made up of 18 amino acids. The germline V gene encodes CDR1 SQVTM and CDR2 ANQGSEA. V gave up 6 bases and J gave up 3 bases, with 30 bases separating them. CDR3 amino acids: CSVRVGADLSISLYEQYF. DNA for the CDR3: TGCAGCGTGAGGGTAGGGGCAGATCTCTCTATATCTCTCTACGAGCAGTACTTC.

This clonotype was found a few times. The gene calls are TRBV27 and TRBJ1-2, with 9 nucleotides matching TRBD1. The length of the CDR3 is 14 residues. Germline CDR1 and CDR2: MNHEY and SMNVEV (reference sequence). The trim removed 9 bases at V and 2 bases at J, leaving 7 bases unmatched. The CDR3 bases are TGTGCCAGTGCGCCCGGGACAGGGAACTATGGCTACACCTTC. This translates into CASAPGTGNYGYTF.

This clonotype was recorded a few times. The chain carries TRBV11-2 and TRBJ1-1; D call uncertain. The length of the CDR3 is 15 residues. Germline CDR1 SGHAT, CDR2 FQNNGV. V shed 3 bases and J shed 4 bases, with 15 bases lying between them. The CDR3: CASSFLSGLSTEAFF. As DNA, the CDR3 is TGTGCCAGCAGCTTCTTAAGTGGGTTAAGCACTGAAGCTTTCTTT.

This clonotype occurred a few times. A junction end diverges from the germline sequence, so it may reflect a read error. V is TRBV4-1 and J is TRBJ2-1; D gene unclear. In germline, CDR1 is MGHRA, CDR2 YSYEKL. This CDR3 has 15 residues. This chain's CDR3 is CASSEEADSYNEQFF. CDR3 bases: TGCGCCAGCAGCGAAGAGGCGGATAGCTACAATGAGCAGTTCTTC.

This chain joins TRBV4-1 and TRBJ1-2; D is uncertain. Between the trimmed V and J ends, which lost 1 base and 4 bases, there was a span of 4 bases. This CDR3 region has 12 residues. Germline CDR1 MGHRA, CDR2 YSYEKL. CDR3 in amino acids: CASSQAFYGYTF. CDR3 bases: TGCGCCAGCAGCCAAGCCTTCTATGGCTACACCTTC.

The chain has TRBV28 and TRBJ2-5; 7 bases match TRBD2. The J call may not be correct, given that the DNA end is closer to TRBJ2-7. Germline loops: CDR1 MDHEN, CDR2 SYDVKM. The CDR3 covers 15 residues. The CDR3 region is CASSLYSGGRNEQYF. The DNA for the CDR3 is TGTGCCAGCAGTTTATATTCGGGGGGTCGAAACGAGCAGTACTTC.

This chain uses TRBV29-1 with TRBJ2-2; TRBD1 matches at 9 bases. The V gene end was trimmed by 0 bases and the J gene end by 7 bases; junction bases not matched to a gene: 6. The germline CDR1 and CDR2 sequences are SQVTM and ANQGSEA. This CDR3 region has 15 residues. CDR3 DNA: TGCAGCGTTGAAGATGGGGACAGGGCCCACGGGGAGCTGTTTTTT. Protein product: CSVEDGDRAHGELFF.

V usage is TRBV10-3 and J usage is TRBJ2-3; no clear D. Trimming removed 11 bases from V and 0 bases from J, with 12 bases in between. The CDR3 is 13 amino acids. The germline gives CDR1 ENHRY, CDR2 SYGVKD. CDR3 loop: CAARISSTDTQYF. The CDR3 bases are TGTGCCGCCCGGATTTCTAGCACAGATACGCAGTATTTT.

The chain recombines TRBV7-3 with TRBJ1-2, with D hard to call. From germline, CDR1 is SGHTA and CDR2 FQGTGA. This CDR3 contains 14 residues. The V and J ends lost 5 bases and 5 bases respectively, with 15 bases between them. As DNA, the CDR3 is TGTGCCAGCAGCCCCGGAGGTGAGGGATATGGCTACACCTTC. Encoded protein: CASSPGGEGYGYTF.

V gene TRBV7-9 combines with J gene TRBJ2-2; 8 bases fit TRBD2. CDR1 SEHNR and CDR2 FQNEAQ come from the germline V gene (reference sequence). The length of the CDR3 is 16 residues. V was clipped by 7 bases and J by 2 bases; unmatched bases: 9. DNA of the CDR3: TGTGCCAGCACCTGGCCGGGAGGGGTAAACACCGGGGAGCTGTTTTTT. Encoded protein: CASTWPGGVNTGELFF.

The gene calls are TRBV14 and TRBJ1-2, with D unresolved. V was trimmed by 4 bases and J by 3 bases, leaving 12 bases between them. This CDR3 spans 14 amino acids. Germline V CDR1 and CDR2: SGHDN, FVKESK. The CDR3 DNA reads TGTGCCAGCAGCCCCCAAGGGTTCGACTATGGCTACACCTTC. It encodes CASSPQGFDYGYTF.

This clonotype was seen a handful of times. The chain employs TRBV20-1 and TRBJ2-4; D ambiguous. Looked up from germline, CDR1 is DFQATT and CDR2 is SNEGSKA (reference sequence). V gave up 2 bases and J gave up 4 bases, with 15 bases separating them. This CDR3 is built from 15 residues. The CDR3 DNA reads as TGCAGTGCTAGAATAAGTGGCCCAACAAAAAACATTCAGTACTTC. Translating it yields CSARISGPTKNIQYF.

This clonotype was counted between two and nine times. The chain employs TRBV20-1 and TRBJ1-2; 7 bases fit TRBD1. CDR3 size: 14 residues. Germline lookup yields CDR1 DFQATT and CDR2 SNEGSKA (reference sequence). Germline trimming cut 5 bases from V and 5 bases from J; bases unmatched to any gene: 11. CDR3 sequence reads: CSARRGPEIYGYTF. The CDR3 coding sequence is TGCAGTGCTCGAAGGGGGCCGGAGATTTATGGCTACACCTTC.

The V call is TRBV6-1, the J call TRBJ1-1, with D unclear. In germline, CDR1 is MNHNS, CDR2 SASEGT. V dropped 3 bases and J dropped 3 bases, with 8 bases sitting between them. The CDR3 spans 13 residues. The CDR3 DNA sequence: TGTGCCAGCAGTGACGGACCGCACACTGAAGCTTTCTTT. It codes for CASSDGPHTEAFF.